These 2 T cell receptor beta chains share one sample of origin, sequenced in a study of cytomegalovirus exposure and HLA in healthy donors. Use of 60 Vbeta and 13 Jbeta primers characterized the PCR. Assay: immunoSEQ multiplex PCR; the TCRdb copy retains only in-frame clones and omits some. This sample has approximately 170,000 clones, with around four fifths found just once. The sequencing input was PBMCs. These receptors were taken from a female donor in good health and CMV-seronegative.

This clone has just a few counts. The chain joins TRBV9 to TRBJ2-7, with TRBD2 matching over 10 bases. The germline V gene has CDR1 SGDLS and CDR2 YYNGEE. The CDR3 contains 16 residues. J lost 4 bases, V lost 5 bases, and 12 bases had no gene match. The CDR3 nucleotides are TGTGCCAGCAGTCTTTCGCCCGGGACTAGCGCTTACGAGCAGTACTTC. Its protein product is CASSLSPGTSAYEQYF.

The rearrangement uses TRBV7-3 and TRBJ2-7; perhaps TRBD2 as D (5 bases). In germline, CDR1 is SGHTA, CDR2 FQGTGA. The V end was cut by 2 bases, the J end by 5 bases, with 13 bases between. The CDR3 loop spans 14 amino acids. The CDR3 coding sequence is TGTGCCAGCAGCTTACCGGGAAGTACCGACGAGCAGTACTTC. Its translation is CASSLPGSTDEQYF.